This T cell receptor (beta chain) stems from a study of blood T cell repertoires in COVID-19. For the study at large: COVID-19 samples collected from the United States, Italy and Spain covered acute and convalescent phases. PBMCs, B-cell-depleted T cells, or T cells provided the cDNA or gDNA that made up the material.

Original handling: It was from reference gene primer amplification that nucleated cell counts were estimated. This table comes from immunoSEQ multiplex PCR, and its TCRdb copy is limited to in-frame clones, with some not included. V, J and clone size derive from that table, while D and trimming were established from the DNA sequence. This sample has under 40,000 clones; around 84% occur once, and the top ten carry roughly 15%. V lost 0 bases to trimming and J lost 5 bases, with 13 bases between them. The CDR3 has 14 residues. Per the germline V gene, CDR1 is GTSNPN and CDR2 is SVGIG (reference sequence).

The clonotype originates from a human donor with acute or convalescent COVID-19. The donor label of this sample is uncertain. Sequenced sample: peripheral blood. The chain is built from TRBV30 and TRBJ1-1; the D gene is possibly TRBD1 (5 bases). In DNA, the CDR3 is TGTGCCTGGAGTGTACAGGCGGGGGGGACTGAAGCTTTCTTT. Its protein is CAWSVQAGGTEAFF.